This TCR beta chain comes out of a study of blood T cell repertoires in COVID-19. Study in general: The analysed material was cDNA or gDNA that came from T cells, B-cell-depleted T cells, or PBMCs.

Original analysis: Estimates of nucleated cell counts were drawn from the amplification of reference gene primers. The protocol was immunoSEQ multiplex PCR, while the TCRdb copy is restricted to in-frame clones and leaves out a portion. That table gives V, J and clone size, and the DNA gave D and trimming. Of 28,000 or so clones in the sample, roughly 90% were seen once. Germline-derived CDR1 and CDR2 are ENHRY and SYGVKD. V gave up 2 bases and J gave up 2 bases; unmatched junction bases: 1. This CDR3 spans 16 amino acids. The clonotype comes from a human donor in a cohort sampled during active COVID-19. V and J are TRBV10-3 and TRBJ2-7, with TRBD2 matching over 15 bases. Sequencing was done on a sample of peripheral blood. DNA of the CDR3: TGTGCCATCAGTGAGGGGACTAGCGGGGGGACCTACGAGCAGTACTTC. Translated: CAISEGTSGGTYEQYF.